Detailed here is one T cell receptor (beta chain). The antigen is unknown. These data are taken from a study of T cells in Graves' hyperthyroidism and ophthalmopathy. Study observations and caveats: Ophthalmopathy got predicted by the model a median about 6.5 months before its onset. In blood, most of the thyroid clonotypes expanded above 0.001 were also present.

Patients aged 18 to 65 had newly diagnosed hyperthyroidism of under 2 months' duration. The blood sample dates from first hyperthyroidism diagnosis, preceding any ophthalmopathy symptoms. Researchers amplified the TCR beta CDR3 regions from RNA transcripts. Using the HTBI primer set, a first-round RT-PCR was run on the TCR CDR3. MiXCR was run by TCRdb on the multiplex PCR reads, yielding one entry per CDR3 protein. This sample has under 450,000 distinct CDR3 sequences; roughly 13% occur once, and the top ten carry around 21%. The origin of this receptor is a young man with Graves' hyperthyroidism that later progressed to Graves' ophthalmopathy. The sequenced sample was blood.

CDR3 sequence: CASSPPRGSAGELFF. CDR3 bases: TGTGCCAGCAGCCCGCCGCGGGGTAGCGCCGGGGAGCTGTTTTTT. The chain is built from TRBV7-9 and TRBJ2-2; D may be TRBD2 (6 bases). Germline CDR1 is SEHNR and CDR2 is FQNEAQ (reference sequence). The CDR3 consists of 15 residues. V lost 5 bases, J lost 6 bases, and 16 bases lay in between.